The 26 T cell receptor beta chains in this list originate from one sample, sequenced in a study of CD4+ T cells in melanoma. Using immunoSEQ multiplex PCR, the repertoire was profiled, and TCRdb retains in-frame clones only, with some absent. Of about 50,000 clones in the sample, 89% were seen once. The sequencing input was peripheral blood. These receptors all stem from a human donor with melanoma.

This clone was observed a single time. J is TRBJ2-4 and V is TRBV15; TRBD2 might be the D (6 bases). Trimming pared 4 bases from V and 7 bases from J, leaving 17 bases between. Germline V gene data show CDR1 as LNHNV and CDR2 as YYDKDF (reference sequence). The CDR3 is 15 residues long. CDR3 nucleotide sequence: TGTGCCACCAGCAAGACTGGACCCGGGGGTAACATTCAGTACTTC. The encoded protein is CATSKTGPGGNIQYF. The full variable domain, completed using reference TRBV15 and TRBJ2-4, is DAMVIQNPRYQVTQFGKPVTLSCSQTLNHNVMYWYQQKSSQAPKLLFHYYDKDFNNEADTPDNFQSRRPNTSFCFLDIRSPGLGDTAMYLCATSKTGPGGNIQYFGAGTRLSVL.

V and J are TRBV6-5 and TRBJ2-1; no reliable D call. CDR1 is MNHEY, CDR2 SVGAGI, per germline. This CDR3 region has 15 residues. The V and J ends lost 3 bases and 2 bases respectively, with 11 bases between them. This CDR3 reads CASSYGRQAYNEQFF. DNA for the CDR3: TGTGCCAGCAGTTATGGGCGGCAGGCCTACAATGAGCAGTTCTTC.

This sequence joins TRBV6-5 and TRBJ2-7; D possibly corresponds to TRBD2 (5 bases). CDR1 and CDR2 from the germline V gene are MNHEY and SVGAGI. V gave up 0 bases and J gave up 3 bases, with 15 bases separating them. The length of the CDR3 is 16 residues. The CDR3 protein is CASSYSKSGLFYEQYF. The DNA of the CDR3 is TGTGCCAGCAGTTACTCGAAGTCGGGATTGTTCTACGAGCAGTACTTC.

This clone was seen a single time. This chain joins TRBV15 and TRBJ2-1; the D is unclear. V lost 0 bases and J lost 8, with 11 bases in between. The CDR3 contains 14 residues. Germline V gives CDR1 LNHNV, CDR2 YYDKDF (reference sequence). The CDR3 loop reads CATSRDTHRDEQFF. CDR3 nucleotides: TGTGCCACCAGCAGAGATACCCACCGGGATGAGCAGTTCTTC.

The V and J genes are TRBV19 and TRBJ1-1; 7 bases map to TRBD1. V was pared by 8 bases and J by 5 bases, with 17 bases of the junction left unmatched. The germline V gene has CDR1 LNHDA and CDR2 SQIVND (reference sequence). The CDR3 consists of 16 residues. CDR3 residues: CASAPGRQGGWTEAFF. The CDR3, as DNA: TGTGCCAGTGCCCCCGGAAGACAGGGTGGGTGGACTGAAGCTTTCTTT.

The chain uses TRBV11-1 and TRBJ1-6, with unresolved D. V was shortened by 3 bases and J by 4 bases, with 13 bases between the two germline ends. Germline CDR1 SGHAT, CDR2 FQDESV (reference sequence). The CDR3 covers 16 residues. DNA of the CDR3: TGTGCCAGCAGCTTGGACCGGGAACAATATAATTCACCCCTCCACTTT. Protein product: CASSLDREQYNSPLHF. The whole variable domain, filled in from reference TRBV11-1 and TRBJ1-6, reads EAEVAQSPRYKITEKSQAVAFWCDPISGHATLYWYRQILGQGPELLVQFQDESVVDDSQLPKDRFSAERLKGVDSTLKIQPAELGDSAMYLCASSLDREQYNSPLHFGNGTRLTVT.

In this sample, this clone turned up once. The rearrangement links TRBV18 to TRBJ2-7; 7 nucleotides match TRBD1. The germline V gene encodes CDR1 KGHSH and CDR2 LQKENI. The CDR3 covers 14 residues. The V gene end was trimmed by 1 base and the J gene end by 6 bases; junction bases not matched to a gene: 6. Here the CDR3 reads CASSPRQGEGEQYF. The DNA for the CDR3 is TGTGCCAGCTCACCACGGCAGGGGGAAGGCGAGCAGTACTTC.

The chain couples TRBV7-9 to TRBJ2-7; D unresolved. The CDR3 is 13 amino acids. Trimming shortened V by 0 bases and J by 6 bases, and 9 bases separated the two germline ends. Germline lookup yields CDR1 SEHNR and CDR2 FQNEAQ (reference sequence). In DNA, the CDR3 is TGTGCCAGCAGCTTAGCGAGCCGTTTCGAGCAGTACTTC. It translates to CASSLASRFEQYF.

The chain is built from TRBV19 and TRBJ1-2; TRBD1 is a possible D gene (6 bases). The V end was cut by 6 bases, the J end by 7 bases, with 12 bases between. Per the germline V gene, CDR1 is LNHDA and CDR2 is SQIVND (reference sequence). The CDR3 covers 12 residues. CDR3 coding DNA: TGTGCCAGTAGAGTGGGGGCGACTGGCTACACCTTC. This gives the protein CASRVGATGYTF.

Only a few counts were recorded for this clone. The chain combines TRBV4-1 with TRBJ1-5; D ambiguous. V shed 1 base and J shed 0 bases, with 16 bases lying between them. The CDR3 is 18 residues long. In germline, CDR1 is MGHRA, CDR2 YSYEKL. CDR3: CASSQGKPPGYSNQPQHF. CDR3 DNA sequence: TGCGCCAGCAGCCAAGGAAAACCCCCCGGATATAGCAATCAGCCCCAGCATTTT.

The chain employs TRBV2 and TRBJ2-1; the D gene is possibly TRBD1 (6 bases). The ends were cut back, 3 bases at V and 4 bases at J, with 22 bases in the middle. CDR3 length: 18 residues. Germline V gene lookup returns CDR1 SNHLY and CDR2 FYNNEI. The CDR3, as DNA: TGTGCCAGCAGTGACCCCGCGGACAGTTCCGGGGATTACAATGAGCAGTTCTTC. Its protein product is CASSDPADSSGDYNEQFF.

The chain joins TRBV7-9 to TRBJ2-3; TRBD2 aligns across 12 bases. After removal of 3 bases from V and 2 bases from J, the junction contained 9 bases not matched to a gene. CDR1 is SEHNR and CDR2 is FQNEAQ in the germline V gene (reference sequence). This CDR3 comprises 18 residues. CDR3 sequence: CASSLSWASGGATDTQYF. The CDR3 DNA reads TGTGCCAGCAGCTTGTCGTGGGCTAGCGGGGGGGCCACAGATACGCAGTATTTT.

CDR3 region: CAISRSSTEAFF. The CDR3 DNA sequence: TGTGCCATCAGCCGTTCCAGCACTGAAGCTTTCTTT. The chain is built from TRBV10-3 and TRBJ1-1, with unresolved D. Germline CDR1 is ENHRY and CDR2 is SYGVKD. The CDR3 consists of 12 residues. Trimming took off 6 bases at V and 4 bases at J, with 9 bases between the two ends.

This chain links TRBV15 with TRBJ1-5; 9 bases line up with TRBD1. The ends lost 5 bases at V and 3 bases at J; junction bases unmatched: 2. CDR1 is LNHNV and CDR2 is YYDKDF in the germline V gene (reference sequence). This CDR3 has 14 residues. The DNA for the CDR3 is TGTGCCACCAGCGGGACAGGGACCAATCAGCCCCAGCATTTT. This translates into CATSGTGTNQPQHF.

The V call is TRBV7-9, the J call TRBJ2-3; a possible D gene is TRBD1 (5 bases). Trimming shortened V by 1 base and J by 6 bases, and 8 bases separated the two germline ends. This CDR3 comprises 13 residues. Germline V gene data show CDR1 as SEHNR and CDR2 as FQNEAQ (reference sequence). The CDR3, as DNA: TGTGCCAGCAGCTTAGATTCAGGGGATACGCAGTATTTT. Encoded protein: CASSLDSGDTQYF.

This chain links TRBV5-8 with TRBJ2-1; D is perhaps TRBD1 (6 bases). V lost 3 bases to trimming and J lost 0 bases, with 13 bases between them. Germline CDR1 is SGHTS and CDR2 is YDEGEE. This CDR3 is built from 16 residues. The chain's CDR3 is CASSSPTGSSYNEQFF. The CDR3 nucleotides are TGTGCCAGCAGCTCCCCTACAGGGAGCTCCTACAATGAGCAGTTCTTC.

This rearrangement joins TRBV27 to TRBJ1-1, with D possibly matching TRBD1 (6 bases). Trimming took off 3 bases at V and 3 bases at J, with 11 bases between the two ends. CDR1 is MNHEY and CDR2 is SMNVEV in the germline V gene (reference sequence). The CDR3 contains 14 residues. DNA for the CDR3: TGTGCCAGCAGTTTCCTGGACAGCTACACTGAAGCTTTCTTT. This sequence encodes CASSFLDSYTEAFF.

The V and J genes are TRBV5-1 and TRBJ2-2, with D possibly being TRBD1 (6 bases). The germline gives CDR1 SGHRS, CDR2 YFSETQ. Trimming shortened V by 3 bases and J by 0 bases, and 12 bases separated the two germline ends. CDR3 size: 16 residues. CDR3 sequence (DNA): TGCGCCAGCAGCTCTGGGGGACATCCGAACACCGGGGAGCTGTTTTTT. Translation: CASSSGGHPNTGELFF.

The rearrangement joins TRBV30 to TRBJ2-3; TRBD1 matches at 7 bases. V lost 5 bases to trimming and J lost 2 bases; unmatched junction nucleotides: 1. The germline V gene encodes CDR1 GTSNPN and CDR2 SVGIG (reference sequence). The CDR3 sequence is 12 residues long. This CDR3 is CAWDRATDTQYF. The DNA of the CDR3 is TGTGCCTGGGACAGGGCCACAGATACGCAGTATTTT.

The chain carries TRBV28 and TRBJ1-2; D unresolved. Germline V lookup: CDR1 MDHEN, CDR2 SYDVKM. The CDR3 loop spans 14 amino acids. V was clipped by 3 bases and J by 3 bases, with 11 bases between them. CDR3 nucleotide sequence: TGTGCCAGCAGTTTCTCGCAGGTCCACTATGGCTACACCTTC. Encoded protein: CASSFSQVHYGYTF.

This chain connects TRBV6-5 to TRBJ2-7, with 10 bases that match TRBD2. The ends lost 2 bases at V and 2 bases at J; junction bases unmatched: 3. This CDR3 region has 15 residues. From germline, CDR1 is MNHEY and CDR2 SVGAGI. DNA of the CDR3: TGTGCCAGCAGTTACGCTAGCGGGGGTCCCTACGAGCAGTACTTC. This encodes CASSYASGGPYEQYF.

This clone was detected only once. J is TRBJ2-6 and V is TRBV5-1; D uncertain. CDR1 SGHRS and CDR2 YFSETQ come from the germline V gene. V lost 0 bases to trimming and J lost 0 bases, with 16 bases between them. The CDR3 is 19 residues long. The CDR3, as DNA: TGCGCCAGCAGCTTGGTTCTTCGTGGCAGGAACTCTGGGGCCAACGTCCTGACTTTC. The encoded protein is CASSLVLRGRNSGANVLTF.

The rearrangement links TRBV15 to TRBJ2-1; D uncertain. The CDR3 is made up of 12 amino acids. Per germline, CDR1 LNHNV and CDR2 YYDKDF (reference sequence). The V end was cut by 3 bases, the J end by 8 bases, with 8 bases between. In nucleotides, the CDR3 is TGTGCCACCAGCAGTTCGAGAGATGAGCAGTTCTTC. Translating it yields CATSSSRDEQFF.

The rearrangement links TRBV4-2 to TRBJ1-4, with D possibly matching TRBD1 (5 bases). The CDR3 sequence is 15 residues long. Per germline, CDR1 LGHNA and CDR2 YNFKEQ. V was shortened by 0 bases and J by 7 bases, with 12 bases between the two germline ends. The CDR3 sequence: CASSQELREAEKLFF. The CDR3 DNA sequence: TGTGCCAGCAGCCAAGAACTCAGGGAGGCTGAAAAACTGTTTTTT.

This chain uses TRBV7-8 with TRBJ2-1; 7 nucleotides align to TRBD1. Germline CDR1 SGHVS, CDR2 FQNEAQ. The CDR3 loop spans 16 amino acids. After removal of 4 bases from V and 2 bases from J, the junction contained 8 bases not matched to a gene. The CDR3 loop reads CASSSPEGATYNEQFF. The CDR3 DNA sequence: TGTGCCAGCAGCTCTCCAGAGGGGGCCACCTACAATGAGCAGTTCTTC.

This clone was seen only once. This chain uses TRBV7-3 with TRBJ2-1, with TRBD2 identical over 13 bases. The CDR3 consists of 17 residues. Germline V CDR1 and CDR2: SGHTA, FQGTGA. The V segment lost 6 bases and the J segment 6 bases; nucleotides outside the gene matches: 11. The CDR3 here is CASSRTSGGAKGNEQFF. The CDR3 DNA reads TGTGCCAGCAGTCGTACTAGCGGGGGGGCCAAGGGCAATGAGCAGTTCTTC.